Each of the 18 T cell receptor beta chains below was sequenced from the same sample in a study of T cells in Graves' hyperthyroidism and ophthalmopathy. TCR beta CDR3 regions were amplified from RNA transcripts. The HTBI primer set was used in a first-round RT-PCR of the TCR CDR3. MiXCR, applied by TCRdb to the multiplex PCR reads, yields one record per CDR3 protein. The sample lists some 600,000 distinct CDR3 sequences, around 45% occurring once. What was sequenced was peripheral blood or thyroid tissue (not recorded which). Source of these receptors: a woman aged 18-29 years with Graves' hyperthyroidism.

The J gene is TRBJ1-3, the V gene TRBV7-9, with unresolved D. V gave up 1 base and J gave up 5 bases, with 6 bases separating them. This CDR3 comprises 13 residues. Germline CDR1 reads SEHNR; CDR2 reads FQNEAQ (reference sequence). CDR3 in amino acids: CASSLGSRNTIYF. DNA of the CDR3: TGTGCCAGCAGCTTAGGTTCCCGAAACACCATATATTTT.

The rearrangement links TRBV6-6 to TRBJ1-5; D is perhaps TRBD1 (6 bases). Between the trimmed V and J ends, which lost 7 bases and 5 bases, there was a span of 12 bases. This CDR3 is built from 13 residues. Germline loops: CDR1 MNHNY, CDR2 SVGAGI (reference sequence). The CDR3 spells CASTEGGHQPQHF. Here the CDR3 DNA reads TGTGCCAGCACTGAGGGGGGTCATCAGCCCCAGCATTTT.

This clonotype was detected only once. A much bigger clone sits one base away, suggesting this may be a read error. The rearrangement uses TRBV6-6 and TRBJ2-7, with D possibly TRBD2 on 6 matching bases. Trimming left V 2 bases short and J 6 bases short, with 11 bases between. The CDR3 is 13 residues long. Germline lookup yields CDR1 MNHNY and CDR2 SVGAGI (reference sequence). For the CDR3, the DNA is TGTGCCAGCAGTTACAGGCTAGCGAGCGAGCAGTACTTC. Protein product: CASSYRLASEQYF.

This CDR3 is CASSTTRGTTYEQYF. In DNA, the CDR3 is TGTGCCAGCAGTACTACCAGGGGGACGACCTACGAGCAGTACTTC. The rearrangement uses TRBV2 and TRBJ2-7, with 7 bases lining up with TRBD1. J was trimmed by 2 bases and V by 5 bases; bases with no gene match: 9. Looked up from germline, CDR1 is SNHLY and CDR2 is FYNNEI. The CDR3 extends over 15 amino acids.

This clonotype was picked up many times. This chain joins TRBV14 and TRBJ1-5; D possibly corresponds to TRBD1 (6 bases). V lost 3 bases to trimming and J lost 0 bases, with 6 bases between them. This CDR3 is 14 amino acids long. From germline, CDR1 is SGHDN and CDR2 FVKESK. The chain's CDR3 is CASSQGASNQPQHF. DNA of the CDR3: TGTGCCAGCAGCCAGGGGGCTAGCAATCAGCCCCAGCATTTT.

About this clonotype itself: A much bigger clone sits one base away, suggesting this may be a read error. V gene TRBV24-1 combines with J gene TRBJ1-2; D is possibly TRBD1 (5 bases). Germline V gene data show CDR1 as KGHDR and CDR2 as SFDVKD. This CDR3 is 14 amino acids long. Trimming stripped 4 bases from V and 6 bases from J, with 14 bases between. CDR3 nucleotide sequence: TGTGCCACCAGTGACTCCGACAGTGGTAATGGCTACACCTTC. Encoded protein: CATSDSDSGNGYTF.

This rearrangement joins TRBV11-3 to TRBJ1-2, with D perhaps matching TRBD1 (6 bases). This CDR3 contains 14 residues. From germline, CDR1 is SGHNT and CDR2 YENEEA. V dropped 5 bases and J dropped 5 bases, with 15 bases sitting between them. CDR3 sequence reads: CASSETGTKYGYTF. The CDR3 coding sequence is TGTGCCAGCAGCGAGACCGGGACAAAGTATGGCTACACCTTC.

The chain has TRBV12-3 or TRBV12-4 and TRBJ1-4; 8 bases are shared with TRBD1. The CDR3 contains 15 residues. J gave up 8 bases and V 1 base, and 6 bases lay outside the gene matches. CDR3 sequence: CASSLVAGGGEKLFF. CDR3 nucleotides: TGTGCCAGCAGTTTAGTCGCAGGGGGCGGCGAAAAACTGTTTTTT.

In its sample, this clonotype was seen many times. The chain links TRBV2 to TRBJ1-3; D is unclear. Deletions cut 5 bases from V and 3 bases from J, with 11 bases between. Germline V lookup: CDR1 SNHLY, CDR2 FYNNEI. This CDR3 is built from 14 residues. CDR3 in amino acids: CASSRTDGGNTIYF. For the CDR3, the DNA is TGTGCCAGCAGTCGAACGGACGGTGGAAACACCATATATTTT.

The chain employs TRBV29-1 and TRBJ1-1; D is unresolved. The ends were cut back, 2 bases at V and 1 base at J, with 5 bases in the middle. Germline CDR1 SQVTM, CDR2 ANQGSEA. This CDR3 has 12 residues. CDR3: CSVESGNTEAFF. The CDR3 DNA is TGCAGCGTTGAATCCGGGAACACTGAAGCTTTCTTT. The full variable domain, rest sourced from reference TRBV29-1 and TRBJ1-1, is SAVISQKPSRDICQRGTSLTIQCQVDSQVTMMFWYRQQPGQSLTLIATANQGSEATYESGFVIDKFPISRPNLTFSTLTVSNMSPEDSSIYLCSVESGNTEAFFGQGTRLTVV.

This clonotype was seen at least ten times. This rearrangement joins TRBV29-1 to TRBJ2-6; the D is unclear. V was clipped by 3 bases and J by 0 bases, with 9 bases between them. CDR1 SQVTM and CDR2 ANQGSEA come from the germline V gene. This CDR3 contains 15 residues. CDR3 nucleotides: TGCAGCGTTGAGACTCTTATCTCTGGGGCCAACGTCCTGACTTTC. Protein sequence: CSVETLISGANVLTF.

This rearrangement joins TRBV29-1 to TRBJ1-1, with TRBD1 as a possible D gene (5 bases). Deletions cut 8 bases from V and 0 bases from J, with 13 bases between. The length of the CDR3 is 13 residues. The V gene's germline CDR1 is SQVTM and CDR2 ANQGSEA. The CDR3 region is CSLEGRVNTEAFF. DNA for the CDR3: TGCAGCTTAGAGGGCAGGGTGAACACTGAAGCTTTCTTT.

The chain is built from TRBV7-3 and TRBJ2-7; D unclear. V lost 5 bases and J lost 7, with 15 bases in between. The germline V gene encodes CDR1 SGHTA and CDR2 FQGTGA. The CDR3 is made up of 13 amino acids. CDR3 bases: TGTGCCAGCAGCCCAGGACCCGACGGGGAGCAGTACTTC. This gives the protein CASSPGPDGEQYF.

This clonotype was detected only once. The rearrangement uses TRBV7-4 and TRBJ2-5; 7 bases match TRBD1. The trim removed 5 bases at V and 2 bases at J, leaving 8 bases unmatched. The germline V gene encodes CDR1 SGHVT and CDR2 SQSDAQ. CDR3 length equals 15 residues. The CDR3 bases are TGTGCCAGCAGCCATCCGGGACAGCGACAAGAGACCCAGTACTTC. It specifies CASSHPGQRQETQYF. Complete variable domain (other parts from reference TRBV7-4 and TRBJ2-5): GAGVSQSPRYKVAKRGRDVALRCDSISGHVTLYWYRQTLGQGSEVLTYSQSDAQRDKSGRPSGRFSAERPERSVSTLKIQRTEQGDSAVYLCASSHPGQRQETQYFGPGTRLLVL.

Comment on this clonotype: A read error is possible here, since a much larger clone lies one base away. The chain employs TRBV10-3 and TRBJ1-1; D may be TRBD1 (6 bases). This CDR3 is built from 13 residues. Germline V gives CDR1 ENHRY, CDR2 SYGVKD. The CDR3, as DNA: TGTGCCATCAGTGCGTCCGGGGACACTAAAGCTTTCTTT. Protein: CAISASGDTKAFF.

The CDR3 sequence: CSVEGLAGDITYEQYF. In nucleotides, the CDR3 is TGCAGCGTTGAAGGACTAGCGGGGGACATAACCTACGAGCAGTACTTC. The genes are TRBV29-1 and TRBJ2-7; TRBD2 aligns across 12 bases. The germline gives CDR1 SQVTM, CDR2 ANQGSEA. This CDR3 has 16 amino acids. With V trimmed by 1 base and J by 2 bases, 6 bases remained unmatched.

This clonotype was detected ten times or more. The V gene is TRBV7-2, the J gene TRBJ2-2; either TRBD1 or TRBD2 may fit D (5 bases each). Per germline, CDR1 SGHTA and CDR2 FQGNSA. The CDR3 loop spans 14 amino acids. Trimming left V 7 bases short and J 5 bases short, with 14 bases between. The chain's CDR3 is CASMGEIMTGELFF. Here the CDR3 DNA reads TGTGCCAGCATGGGGGAGATAATGACCGGGGAGCTGTTTTTT.

This clonotype appeared a few times. No conserved phenylalanine or tryptophan is present at the end of the CDR3, so a read error is the likely explanation. No DNA is shown, since the ends of the CDR3 on it are uncertain; the CDR3 is the one TCRdb lists. The V gene is TRBV29-1, the J gene TRBJ1-2. Germline V gives CDR1 SQVTM, CDR2 ANQGSEA. The CDR3 is 8 amino acids in total, end residues counted. CDR3 region: CSVGEDSE.